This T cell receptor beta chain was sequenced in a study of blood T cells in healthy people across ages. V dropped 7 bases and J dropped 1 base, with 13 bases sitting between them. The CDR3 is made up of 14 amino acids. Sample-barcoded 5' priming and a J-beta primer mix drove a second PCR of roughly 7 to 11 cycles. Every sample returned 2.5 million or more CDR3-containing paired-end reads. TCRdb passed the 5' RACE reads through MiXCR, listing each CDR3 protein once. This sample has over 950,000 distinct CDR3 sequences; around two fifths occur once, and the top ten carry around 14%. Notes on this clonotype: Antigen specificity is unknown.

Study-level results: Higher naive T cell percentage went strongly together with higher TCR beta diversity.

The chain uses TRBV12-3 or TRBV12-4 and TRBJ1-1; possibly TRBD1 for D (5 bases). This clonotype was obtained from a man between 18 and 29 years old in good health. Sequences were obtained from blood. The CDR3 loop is CASMGGAGNTEAFF. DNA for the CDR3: TGTGCCAGCATGGGAGGGGCGGGGAACACTGAAGCTTTCTTT.